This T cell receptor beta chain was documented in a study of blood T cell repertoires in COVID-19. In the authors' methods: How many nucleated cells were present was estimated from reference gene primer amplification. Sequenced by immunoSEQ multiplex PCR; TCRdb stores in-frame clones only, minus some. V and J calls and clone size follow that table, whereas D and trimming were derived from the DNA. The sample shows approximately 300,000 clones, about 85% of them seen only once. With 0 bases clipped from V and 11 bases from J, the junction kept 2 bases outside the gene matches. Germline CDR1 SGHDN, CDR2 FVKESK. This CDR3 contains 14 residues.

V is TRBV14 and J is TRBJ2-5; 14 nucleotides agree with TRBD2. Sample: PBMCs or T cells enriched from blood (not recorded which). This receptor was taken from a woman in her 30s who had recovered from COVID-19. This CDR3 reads CASSQDGTSGRQYF. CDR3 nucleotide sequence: TGTGCCAGCAGCCAAGACGGGACTAGCGGGAGACAGTACTTC.